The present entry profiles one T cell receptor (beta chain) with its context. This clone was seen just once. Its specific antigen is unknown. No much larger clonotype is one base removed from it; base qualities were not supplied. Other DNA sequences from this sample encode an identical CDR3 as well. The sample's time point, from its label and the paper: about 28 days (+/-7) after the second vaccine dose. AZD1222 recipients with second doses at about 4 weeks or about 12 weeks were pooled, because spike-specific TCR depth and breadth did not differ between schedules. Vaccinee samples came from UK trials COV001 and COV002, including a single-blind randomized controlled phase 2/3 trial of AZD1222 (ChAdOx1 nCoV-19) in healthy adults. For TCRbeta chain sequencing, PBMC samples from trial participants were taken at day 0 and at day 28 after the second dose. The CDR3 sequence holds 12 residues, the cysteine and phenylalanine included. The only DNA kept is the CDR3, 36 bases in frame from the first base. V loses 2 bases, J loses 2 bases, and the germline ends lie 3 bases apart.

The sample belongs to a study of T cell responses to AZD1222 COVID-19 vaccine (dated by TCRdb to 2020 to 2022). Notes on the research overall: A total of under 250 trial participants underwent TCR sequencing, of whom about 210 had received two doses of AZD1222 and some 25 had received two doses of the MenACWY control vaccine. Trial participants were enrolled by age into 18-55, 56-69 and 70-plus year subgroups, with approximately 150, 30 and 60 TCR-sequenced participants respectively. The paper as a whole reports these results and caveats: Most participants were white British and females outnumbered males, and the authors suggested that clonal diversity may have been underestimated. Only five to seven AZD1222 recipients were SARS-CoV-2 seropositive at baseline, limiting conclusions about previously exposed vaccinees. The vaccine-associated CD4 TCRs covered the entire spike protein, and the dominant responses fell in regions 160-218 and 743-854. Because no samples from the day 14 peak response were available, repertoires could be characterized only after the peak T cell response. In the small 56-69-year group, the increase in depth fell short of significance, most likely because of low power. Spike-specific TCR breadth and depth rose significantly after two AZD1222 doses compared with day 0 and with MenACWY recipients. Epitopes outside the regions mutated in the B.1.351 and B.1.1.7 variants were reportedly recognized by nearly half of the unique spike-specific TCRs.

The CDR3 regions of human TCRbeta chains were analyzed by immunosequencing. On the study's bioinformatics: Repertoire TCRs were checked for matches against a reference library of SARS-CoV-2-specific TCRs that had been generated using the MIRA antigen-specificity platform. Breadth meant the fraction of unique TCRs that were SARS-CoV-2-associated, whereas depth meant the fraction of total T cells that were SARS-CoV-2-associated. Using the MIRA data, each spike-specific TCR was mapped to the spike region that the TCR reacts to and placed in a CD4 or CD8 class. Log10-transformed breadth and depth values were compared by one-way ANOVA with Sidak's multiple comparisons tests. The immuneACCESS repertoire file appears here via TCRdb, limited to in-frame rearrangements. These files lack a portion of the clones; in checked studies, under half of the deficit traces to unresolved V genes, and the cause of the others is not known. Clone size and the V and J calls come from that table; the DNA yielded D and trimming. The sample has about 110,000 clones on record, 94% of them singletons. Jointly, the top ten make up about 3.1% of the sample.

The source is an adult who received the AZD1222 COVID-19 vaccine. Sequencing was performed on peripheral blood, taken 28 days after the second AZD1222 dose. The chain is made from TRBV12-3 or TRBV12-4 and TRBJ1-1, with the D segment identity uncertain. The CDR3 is CASSLFNTEAFF. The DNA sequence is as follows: TGTGCCAGCAGTTTATTTAACACTGAAGCTTTCTTT.